This paragraph reports one TCR beta chain. The source of the sample is a study of control samples from healthy donors and cancer patients. TCRdb keeps only in-frame clones here, not all; method: immunoSEQ multiplex PCR. The sample holds 100,000 to 150,000 clones, about 90% seen once. The sample taken for sequencing was blood. The sequence came from a man aged 18 to 29 in good health.

The CDR3 DNA reads as TGTGCCACCAGTGACGCGGGACAGAATTACAATGAGCAGTTCTTC. This encodes CATSDAGQNYNEQFF. This chain joins TRBV24-1 and TRBJ2-1; tentatively, D is TRBD1 (7 bases). The CDR3 contains 15 residues. V shed 4 bases and J shed 4 bases, with 13 bases lying between them. Germline-derived CDR1 and CDR2 are KGHDR and SFDVKD.